The following is a TCR beta chain sequence with its context. The sample is drawn from a study of CD8 T cells in Susac syndrome. It was with random hexamers that 0.5 to 1 ug RNA was reverse transcribed. One entry per CDR3 protein results from TCRdb running MiXCR on the immunoSEQ multiplex PCR reads. This sample has about 180,000 distinct CDR3 sequences; around 95% occur once, and the top ten carry approximately 0.09%. The clonotype comes from a human donor with multiple sclerosis. Material for sequencing was CD4+ T cells from PBMCs.

The CDR3 is CAISDGGAGNNEQFF. The CDR3 nucleotides read TGTGCCATCAGTGATGGCGGGGCGGGAAACAATGAGCAGTTCTTC. The rearrangement uses TRBV10-3 and TRBJ2-1; weak D call: TRBD2 (6 bases). The CDR3 loop spans 15 amino acids. The germline CDR1 and CDR2 sequences are ENHRY and SYGVKD. Between the trimmed V and J ends, which lost 3 bases and 5 bases, there was a span of 14 bases.